These T cell receptor beta chains were read from a single sample in a study of shared clonotypes between healthy human individuals. The assay was immunoSEQ multiplex PCR, and TCRdb's table has in-frame clones only and misses some. The profile shows about 480,000 clones, approximately 85% of them singletons. Sequencing used PBMCs. Receptor source: a woman in her thirties or forties in good health. Some clones in this sample may be carry-over from other donors' samples. Each CDR3 is given with its conserved first and last residue. A D gene is named only where the DNA matches it firmly. The size entry is marked missing in some rows and otherwise reads once, few, many or a size class.

CDR3 DNA: TGCGCCAGCAGCTACCCATCCAGGGATTCCTACAATGAGCAGTTCTTC; CDR3 protein: CASSYPSRDSYNEQFF; V gene: TRBV4-1; CDR3 length: 16; clone size: NA; J gene: TRBJ2-1; D gene: NA
CDR3 DNA: TGTGCCATCAGTCAGGGGAGGGCGGGCTACGAGCAGTACTTC; CDR3 protein: CAISQGRAGYEQYF; V gene: TRBV10-3; CDR3 length: 14; clone size: NA; J gene: TRBJ2-7; D gene: NA
CDR3 DNA: TGTGCCAGCAGCGGGGGCGGGCATTCGAACACCGGGGAGCTGTTTTTT; CDR3 protein: CASSGGGHSNTGELFF; V gene: TRBV9; CDR3 length: 16; clone size: NA; J gene: TRBJ2-2; D gene: NA
CDR3 DNA: TGTGCCAGTAGTACCAACGGACTAGCGGGAGGGCAAAATGAGCAGTTCTTC; CDR3 protein: CASSTNGLAGGQNEQFF; V gene: TRBV19; CDR3 length: 17; clone size: NA; J gene: TRBJ2-1; D gene: TRBD2
CDR3 DNA: TGTGCCAGCAGCCAGGGACTAGCGGGAGCGAACACCGGGGAGCTGTTTTTT; CDR3 protein: CASSQGLAGANTGELFF; V gene: TRBV7-3; CDR3 length: 17; clone size: NA; J gene: TRBJ2-2; D gene: TRBD2
CDR3 DNA: TGTGCCAGCAGGGGAGTCAACACAGATACGCAGTATTTT; CDR3 protein: CASRGVNTDTQYF; V gene: TRBV9; CDR3 length: 13; clone size: NA; J gene: TRBJ2-3; D gene: NA
CDR3 DNA: TGCGCCAGCAGCCAAGTTGGGTTCCGGGAGACCCAGTACTTC; CDR3 protein: CASSQVGFRETQYF; V gene: TRBV4-1; CDR3 length: 14; clone size: NA; J gene: TRBJ2-5; D gene: NA
CDR3 DNA: TGTGCCAGCAGTCGAAGGGGAAAGGCTAATGAAAAACTGTTTTTT; CDR3 protein: CASSRRGKANEKLFF; V gene: TRBV6-5; CDR3 length: 15; clone size: NA; J gene: TRBJ1-4; D gene: NA
CDR3 DNA: TGTGCCTGGAGTGAACTAGCGGGAAACAATGAGCAGTTCTTC; CDR3 protein: CAWSELAGNNEQFF; V gene: TRBV30; CDR3 length: 14; clone size: NA; J gene: TRBJ2-1; D gene: TRBD2
CDR3 DNA: TGTGCCACCAGCAGCCCGGGACTATCTTCCTACAATGAGCAGTTCTTC; CDR3 protein: CATSSPGLSSYNEQFF; V gene: TRBV15; CDR3 length: 16; clone size: NA; J gene: TRBJ2-1; D gene: TRBD2
CDR3 DNA: TGTGCCAGCTCAGGGATCAATAGCAATCAGCCCCAGCATTTT; CDR3 protein: CASSGINSNQPQHF; V gene: TRBV18; CDR3 length: 14; clone size: NA; J gene: TRBJ1-5; D gene: NA
CDR3 DNA: TGTGCCAGCAGCTTAGCCCCGACCCGTAACCCTTCTGACTACACCTTC; CDR3 protein: CASSLAPTRNPSDYTF; V gene: TRBV7-8; CDR3 length: 16; clone size: NA; J gene: TRBJ1-2; D gene: NA
CDR3 DNA: TGTGCCAGCAGCCCACGCCCCTCCCTGGAAGCTTTCTTT; CDR3 protein: CASSPRPSLEAFF; V gene: TRBV7-9; CDR3 length: 13; clone size: NA; J gene: TRBJ1-1; D gene: NA
CDR3 DNA: TGTGCCAGCAGCTTAGAGGCCCCTGCCCATCCGTTCTTC; CDR3 protein: CASSLEAPAHPFF; V gene: TRBV7-9; CDR3 length: 13; clone size: NA; J gene: TRBJ2-1; D gene: NA
CDR3 DNA: TGTGCCAGCAGTTACTCGCCAGAAGAGACCCAGTACTTC; CDR3 protein: CASSYSPEETQYF; V gene: TRBV6-5; CDR3 length: 13; clone size: NA; J gene: TRBJ2-5; D gene: NA
CDR3 DNA: TGTGCCAGCAGCAAAAATCTTCAGGTCCCTTACAATGAGCAGTTCTTC; CDR3 protein: CASSKNLQVPYNEQFF; V gene: TRBV21-1; CDR3 length: 16; clone size: NA; J gene: TRBJ2-1; D gene: NA
CDR3 DNA: TGCGCCAGTAGTCTCGGACGTGGCACTGAAGCTTTCTTT; CDR3 protein: CASSLGRGTEAFF; V gene: TRBV10-1; CDR3 length: 13; clone size: NA; J gene: TRBJ1-1; D gene: NA
CDR3 DNA: TGTGCCAGCAGGAGACTAACAGGGCGGGAGACCCAGTACTTC; CDR3 protein: CASRRLTGRETQYF; V gene: TRBV28; CDR3 length: 14; clone size: once; J gene: TRBJ2-5; D gene: NA
CDR3 DNA: TGTGCCAGCAGCTTAGGTCGGGGCTTCGAGCAGTACTTC; CDR3 protein: CASSLGRGFEQYF; V gene: TRBV7-6; CDR3 length: 13; clone size: NA; J gene: TRBJ2-7; D gene: NA
CDR3 DNA: TGTGCCTGGAAGCACCACTCTGGAAACACCATATATTTT; CDR3 protein: CAWKHHSGNTIYF; V gene: TRBV30; CDR3 length: 13; clone size: few; J gene: TRBJ1-3; D gene: NA
CDR3 DNA: TGTGCCAGCAGTGATCGGGTAGCGGGAGCCTACGAGCAGTACTTC; CDR3 protein: CASSDRVAGAYEQYF; V gene: TRBV6-1; CDR3 length: 15; clone size: NA; J gene: TRBJ2-7; D gene: TRBD2
CDR3 DNA: TGCGCCATCCTGGACTTAAACACCGGGGAGCTGTTTTTT; CDR3 protein: CAILDLNTGELFF; V gene: TRBV5-1; CDR3 length: 13; clone size: NA; J gene: TRBJ2-2; D gene: NA
CDR3 DNA: TGTGCCAGCTCGTCCGGGACAGGGGGATCTGGGGCCAACGTCCTGACTTTC; CDR3 protein: CASSSGTGGSGANVLTF; V gene: TRBV18; CDR3 length: 17; clone size: NA; J gene: TRBJ2-6; D gene: TRBD1
CDR3 DNA: TGTGCCAGCAGCTTTTTGTCAGTGTTGAGGACAAAGAATCAGCCCCAGCATTTT; CDR3 protein: CASSFLSVLRTKNQPQHF; V gene: TRBV5-4; CDR3 length: 18; clone size: NA; J gene: TRBJ1-5; D gene: NA
CDR3 DNA: TGTGCCAGCAGCTTGGACCCTAAACCCCTCCACTTT; CDR3 protein: CASSLDPKPLHF; V gene: TRBV11-2; CDR3 length: 12; clone size: NA; J gene: TRBJ1-6; D gene: NA
CDR3 DNA: TGCAGCGTTGAAGGTTTTGCTGGAAGCGACGAGCAGTACTTC; CDR3 protein: CSVEGFAGSDEQYF; V gene: TRBV29-1; CDR3 length: 14; clone size: NA; J gene: TRBJ2-7; D gene: NA
CDR3 DNA: TGCGCCAGCAGCTTGCCTGAAGGGGAATCGCGAAACACTGAAGCTTTCTTT; CDR3 protein: CASSLPEGESRNTEAFF; V gene: TRBV5-1; CDR3 length: 17; clone size: few; J gene: TRBJ1-1; D gene: NA
CDR3 DNA: TGTGCCTGGAGGTGGAAGGGCTCCTACAATGAGCAGTTCTTC; CDR3 protein: CAWRWKGSYNEQFF; V gene: TRBV30; CDR3 length: 14; clone size: NA; J gene: TRBJ2-1; D gene: NA
CDR3 DNA: TGCAGCGTTGAATTTCTGACCTCCATAAGCACAGATACGCAGTATTTT; CDR3 protein: CSVEFLTSISTDTQYF; V gene: TRBV29-1; CDR3 length: 16; clone size: once; J gene: TRBJ2-3; D gene: NA
CDR3 DNA: TGTGCCAGCAGTGAATATTTTGGGGGGGCCAACGTCCTGACTTTC; CDR3 protein: CASSEYFGGANVLTF; V gene: TRBV25-1; CDR3 length: 15; clone size: NA; J gene: TRBJ2-6; D gene: NA
CDR3 DNA: TGTGCCAGCAGCCCAGCCTATGGTGTGAACGGGGAGCTGTTTTTT; CDR3 protein: CASSPAYGVNGELFF; V gene: TRBV7-9; CDR3 length: 15; clone size: few; J gene: TRBJ2-2; D gene: NA
CDR3 DNA: TGTGCCAGCAGCCGGTCGGGACAGGGCCAAGAGACCCAGTACTTC; CDR3 protein: CASSRSGQGQETQYF; V gene: TRBV14; CDR3 length: 15; clone size: NA; J gene: TRBJ2-5; D gene: TRBD1
CDR3 DNA: TGTGCCAGCAGAACTGGGTGGCTGTACTCTGGAAACACCATATATTTT; CDR3 protein: CASRTGWLYSGNTIYF; V gene: TRBV12-1; CDR3 length: 16; clone size: once; J gene: TRBJ1-3; D gene: NA
CDR3 DNA: TGTGCCAGCAGCCGCAACACAGGGGGGAATAACGAGCAGTACTTC; CDR3 protein: CASSRNTGGNNEQYF; V gene: TRBV7-6; CDR3 length: 15; clone size: once; J gene: TRBJ2-7; D gene: TRBD1
CDR3 DNA: TGTGCCAGCAGACCTCCGCAGGGCAGCACAGATACGCAGTATTTT; CDR3 protein: CASRPPQGSTDTQYF; V gene: TRBV28; CDR3 length: 15; clone size: few; J gene: TRBJ2-3; D gene: NA
CDR3 DNA: TGTGCCAGCAGGACTAGCGGGAGGATGAATGAGCAGTTCTTC; CDR3 protein: CASRTSGRMNEQFF; V gene: TRBV28; CDR3 length: 14; clone size: once; J gene: TRBJ2-1; D gene: TRBD2
CDR3 DNA: TGTGCCAGCAGCCTCCGGGACAGGGGGGCACCCCTCCACTTT; CDR3 protein: CASSLRDRGAPLHF; V gene: TRBV27; CDR3 length: 14; clone size: once; J gene: TRBJ1-6; D gene: TRBD1
CDR3 DNA: TGTGCCAGCAGCCCCGCCGGGACAGGCGATTACGAGCAGTACTTC; CDR3 protein: CASSPAGTGDYEQYF; V gene: TRBV7-2; CDR3 length: 15; clone size: NA; J gene: TRBJ2-7; D gene: TRBD1
CDR3 DNA: TGCAGCGGGGGGACTGGGGCAGATACGCAGTATTTT; CDR3 protein: CSGGTGADTQYF; V gene: TRBV29-1; CDR3 length: 12; clone size: once; J gene: TRBJ2-3; D gene: NA
CDR3 DNA: TGTGCCAGCAGTCACCTAGGGACAGGCCCTTACAATGAGCAGTTCTTC; CDR3 protein: CASSHLGTGPYNEQFF; V gene: TRBV27; CDR3 length: 16; clone size: once; J gene: TRBJ2-1; D gene: TRBD1
CDR3 DNA: TGTGCCAGCAGCTATGGACTAGCGGTAGGGTCGAGGGAGACCCAGTACTTC; CDR3 protein: CASSYGLAVGSRETQYF; V gene: TRBV7-9; CDR3 length: 17; clone size: NA; J gene: TRBJ2-5; D gene: TRBD2